Listed here are 10 T cell receptor beta chains from one sample, sequenced in a study of cytomegalovirus exposure and HLA in healthy donors. The PCR had 60 Vbeta and 13 Jbeta primers. The method was immunoSEQ multiplex PCR; TCRdb's version includes in-frame clones alone and lacks a portion of them. This table holds 100,000 to 150,000 clones, about three quarters found once. Sequences were obtained from PBMCs. The source of these receptors is a human donor in good health.

V and J are TRBV19 and TRBJ1-2; 9 positions match TRBD1. Germline V CDR1 and CDR2: LNHDA, SQIVND (reference sequence). This CDR3 is built from 16 residues. The V gene end was trimmed by 5 bases and the J gene end by 4 bases; junction bases not matched to a gene: 11. In DNA form, the CDR3 reads TGTGCCAGTAGTTCGAAACCGGGACAGGGATTCTATGGCTACACCTTC. It encodes CASSSKPGQGFYGYTF.

The chain combines TRBV28 with TRBJ2-7; maybe TRBD1 (5 bases). The CDR3 is 13 residues long. CDR1 MDHEN and CDR2 SYDVKM come from the germline V gene. V was cut by 5 bases and J by 2 bases, with 10 bases left in between. CDR3 sequence (DNA): TGTGCCAGCAGTCCAGGGTCGGCCTACGAGCAGTACTTC. Protein sequence: CASSPGSAYEQYF.

This clone has just a few counts. This chain connects TRBV5-1 to TRBJ1-2; D might be TRBD1 (6 bases). The V gene lost 4 bases and the J gene lost 5 bases, with 15 bases spanning the gap. Looked up from germline, CDR1 is SGHRS and CDR2 is YFSETQ. This CDR3 region has 14 residues. This CDR3 is CASSAQGAEYGYTF. DNA for the CDR3: TGCGCCAGCAGCGCACAGGGAGCAGAGTATGGCTACACCTTC. The full variable domain, in which reference TRBV5-1 and TRBJ1-2 provide the parts outside the CDR3, is KAGVTQTPRYLIKTRGQQVTLSCSPISGHRSVSWYQQTPGQGLQFLFEYFSETQRNKGNFPGRFSGRQFSNSRSEMNVSTLELGDSALYLCASSAQGAEYGYTFGSGTRLTVV.

This rearrangement joins TRBV20-1 to TRBJ2-7; D unclear. V lost 6 bases to trimming and J lost 1 base, with 7 bases between them. The CDR3 loop spans 11 amino acids. The germline V gene has CDR1 DFQATT and CDR2 SNEGSKA (reference sequence). The CDR3 region is CSAIRSYEQYF. The CDR3 DNA sequence: TGCAGTGCCATCAGGTCCTACGAGCAGTACTTC.

The chain employs TRBV11-2 and TRBJ2-1; the D gene is possibly TRBD2 (7 bases). V lost 11 bases and J lost 2, with 13 bases in between. Germline CDR1 and CDR2: SGHAT and FQNNGV. This CDR3 region has 13 residues. In nucleotides, the CDR3 is TGTGCCGTGTTGGGGGGGCCCTACAATGAGCAGTTCTTC. It is translated as CAVLGGPYNEQFF.

A word on this clone: The germline gene is not matched at one end of the junction; a read error may be the cause. This chain connects TRBV27 to TRBJ1-2, with D possibly TRBD1 on 5 matching bases. The V gene's germline CDR1 is MNHEY and CDR2 SMNVEV (reference sequence). The CDR3 covers 14 residues. CDR3 DNA sequence: TGTGCCAGCAGTTTATTGGGTGTCGGACATGGCTACGCCTTC. This sequence encodes CASSLLGVGHGYAF.

The chain links TRBV27 to TRBJ2-2; 11 bases map to TRBD2. The V gene's germline CDR1 is MNHEY and CDR2 SMNVEV (reference sequence). The V segment lost 6 bases and the J segment 4 bases; nucleotides outside the gene matches: 7. This CDR3 has 16 amino acids. The CDR3 DNA reads as TGTGCCAGCAGCCCGGGACTAGCGGCGACCACCGGGGAGCTGTTTTTT. This codes for CASSPGLAATTGELFF.

The chain has TRBV18 and TRBJ1-4; D may be TRBD1 (5 bases). CDR3 length: 15 amino acids. The ends were cut back, 6 bases at V and 8 bases at J, with 19 bases in the middle. Looked up from germline, CDR1 is KGHSH and CDR2 is LQKENI. The CDR3 bases are TGTGCCAGCTCGCTCAGAGAAGGGGTTAGGGAAAAACTGTTTTTT. It translates to CASSLREGVREKLFF.

V is TRBV27 and J is TRBJ2-1; 9 bases fit TRBD1. The junction had 10 bases not matched to a gene; V was cut back by 6 bases and J by 10 bases. CDR3 size: 14 residues. Germline values: CDR1 MNHEY, CDR2 SMNVEV (reference sequence). The DNA for the CDR3 is TGTGCCAGCAGCCTCGGGACAGGGTTCGTCGAGCAGTTCTTC. Protein product: CASSLGTGFVEQFF.

The genes are TRBV2 and TRBJ2-1; TRBD1 agrees at 9 bases. The CDR3 runs 16 residues. V lost 5 bases to trimming and J lost 9 bases; unmatched junction nucleotides: 14. Germline values: CDR1 SNHLY, CDR2 FYNNEI. The CDR3, as DNA: TGTGCCAGCAGTCCATACCGGGACAGGGTGAGAGGTGAGCAGTTCTTC. This gives the protein CASSPYRDRVRGEQFF.